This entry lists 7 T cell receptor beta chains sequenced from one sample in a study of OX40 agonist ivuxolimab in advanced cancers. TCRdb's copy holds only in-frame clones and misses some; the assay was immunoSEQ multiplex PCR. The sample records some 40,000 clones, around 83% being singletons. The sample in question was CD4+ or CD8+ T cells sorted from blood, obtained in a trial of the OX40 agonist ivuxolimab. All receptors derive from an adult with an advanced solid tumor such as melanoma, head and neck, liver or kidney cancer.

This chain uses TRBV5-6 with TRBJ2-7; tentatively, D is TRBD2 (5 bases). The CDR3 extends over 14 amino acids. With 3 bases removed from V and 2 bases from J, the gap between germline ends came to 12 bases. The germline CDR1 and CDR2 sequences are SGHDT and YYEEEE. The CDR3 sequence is CASSSGFGAYEQYF. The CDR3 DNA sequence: TGTGCCAGCAGCTCGGGATTTGGGGCCTACGAGCAGTACTTC.

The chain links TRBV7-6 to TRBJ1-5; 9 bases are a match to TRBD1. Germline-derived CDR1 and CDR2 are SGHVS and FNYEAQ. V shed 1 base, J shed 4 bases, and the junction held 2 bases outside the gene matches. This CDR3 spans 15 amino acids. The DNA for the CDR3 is TGTGCCAGCAGCTTAGGAGGACAGGGGAATCAGCCCCAGCATTTT. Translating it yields CASSLGGQGNQPQHF.

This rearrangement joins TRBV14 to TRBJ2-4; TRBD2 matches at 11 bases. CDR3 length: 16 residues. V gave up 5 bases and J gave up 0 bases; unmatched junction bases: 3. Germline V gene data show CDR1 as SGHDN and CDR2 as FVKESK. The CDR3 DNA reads TGTGCCAGCAGCTCGGGACTAGCGGTAGCCAAAAACATTCAGTACTTC. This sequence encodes CASSSGLAVAKNIQYF.

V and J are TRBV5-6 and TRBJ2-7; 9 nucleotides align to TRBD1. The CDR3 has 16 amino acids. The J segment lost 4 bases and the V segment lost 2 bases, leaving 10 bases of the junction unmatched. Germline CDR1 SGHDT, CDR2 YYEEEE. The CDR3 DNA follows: TGTGCCAGCAGCTTCAGGTACAGGGGGCGGGGGTACGAGCAGTACTTC. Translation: CASSFRYRGRGYEQYF. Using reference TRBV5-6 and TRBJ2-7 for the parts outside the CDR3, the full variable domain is DAGVTQSPTHLIKTRGQQVTLRCSPKSGHDTVSWYQQALGQGPQFIFQYYEEEERQRGNFPDRFSGHQFPNYSSELNVNALLLGDSALYLCASSFRYRGRGYEQYFGPGTRLTVT.

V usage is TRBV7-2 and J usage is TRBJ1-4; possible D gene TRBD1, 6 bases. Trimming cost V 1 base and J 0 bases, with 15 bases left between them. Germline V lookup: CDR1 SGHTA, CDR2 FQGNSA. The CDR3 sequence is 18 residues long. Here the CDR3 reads CASSLDGRGYATNEKLFF. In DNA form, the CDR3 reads TGTGCCAGCAGCTTAGATGGCAGGGGCTACGCAACTAATGAAAAACTGTTTTTT.

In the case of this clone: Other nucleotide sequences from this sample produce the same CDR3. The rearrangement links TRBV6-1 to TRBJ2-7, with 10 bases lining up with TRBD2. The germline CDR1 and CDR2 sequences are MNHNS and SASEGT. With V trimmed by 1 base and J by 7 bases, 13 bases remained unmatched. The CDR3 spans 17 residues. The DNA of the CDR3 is TGTGCCAGCAGTGAAGAAATAGCGGGGGGTGCGGGATATGAGCAGTACTTC. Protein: CASSEEIAGGAGYEQYF.

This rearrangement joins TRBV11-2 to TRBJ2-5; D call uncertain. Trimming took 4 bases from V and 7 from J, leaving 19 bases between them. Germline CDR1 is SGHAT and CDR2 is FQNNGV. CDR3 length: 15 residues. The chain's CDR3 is CASSSATGTMGTQYF. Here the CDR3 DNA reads TGTGCCAGCAGCTCTGCTACTGGAACTATGGGGACCCAGTACTTC.